The rows below give T cell receptor beta chains drawn from one sample of a study of cytomegalovirus exposure and HLA in healthy donors. TCRdb's copy holds only in-frame clones and misses some; the assay was immunoSEQ multiplex PCR. The repertoire includes 150,000 to 250,000 clones, around 83% of them detected once, and 13% sits in the top ten. The source material was PBMCs. The receptor source for this set is a woman in her 30s in good health and CMV-seropositive. CDR3s include the opening cysteine and the closing phenylalanine or tryptophan. D genes are given only for firm matches. Clone size appears in some rows only: once, few, many, or a class for an expanded clone.

cdr3_nt cdr3_aa v_call clone_size d_call j_call
TGTGCCAGCAGCGACAAAGGGACTAGCATCAACGAGCAGTACTTC CASSDKGTSINEQYF TRBV9 . TRBD2 TRBJ2-7
TGTGCCAGCACCCAACTCAAGGACAGGGCTATAGGCACCGGGGAGCTGTTTTTT CASTQLKDRAIGTGELFF TRBV5-4 . TRBD1 TRBJ2-2
TGTGCCAGCAGTCTATCCCCGGGACAAGAGCTTAACGAGCAGTACTTC CASSLSPGQELNEQYF TRBV6-6 once . TRBJ2-7
TGCAGCGTTTCTACTAGCGGTACCACAGATACGCAGTATTTT CSVSTSGTTDTQYF TRBV29-1 . TRBD2 TRBJ2-3
TGTGCCAGTATGATAGGACAGGGGACTGAAGCTTTCTTT CASMIGQGTEAFF TRBV2 . TRBD1 TRBJ1-1
TGCGCCAGCAGCTTTTCTAGTAGCGGTGGTCGCGATACGCAGTATTTT CASSFSSSGGRDTQYF TRBV5-1 . . TRBJ2-3
TGTGCCAGCAGTCAGGACAGGGGATCCTACAATGAGCAGTTCTTC CASSQDRGSYNEQFF TRBV6-5 once TRBD1 TRBJ2-1
TGCGCCAGCAGCTTCCGGGACAGGGGATACCGGGTCCCCGGGGAGCTGTTTTTT CASSFRDRGYRVPGELFF TRBV5-1 . TRBD1 TRBJ2-2
TGCAGCGTTGAGTTGGCTAGTTCTTGGAATGAGCAGTTCTTC CSVELASSWNEQFF TRBV29-1 . . TRBJ2-1
TGTGCCACCGGGTTCGGGAGTAGAGCCGAGCAGTACTTC CATGFGSRAEQYF TRBV15 . . TRBJ2-7
TGTGCCAGCAGCTTGGGGAAAGGGACTGCGCGGCAAACCGGGGAGCTGTTTTTT CASSLGKGTARQTGELFF TRBV7-9 once . TRBJ2-2
TGTGCCAGCAGTTTATCTCCTAGCGGGAGTAGATACGAGCAGTACTTC CASSLSPSGSRYEQYF TRBV27 . TRBD2 TRBJ2-7
TGTGCCAGCAGTTTAGTACAGCCCACCGGGGAGCTGTTTTTT CASSLVQPTGELFF TRBV7-9 . . TRBJ2-2
TGTGCCAGCAGCGCAGACAGAATGTACCAAGAGACCCAGTACTTC CASSADRMYQETQYF TRBV6-1 . . TRBJ2-5
TGTGCCAGCAGCTTGACCGGCAGGGCTCCCGAGCAGTACTTC CASSLTGRAPEQYF TRBV5-6 . . TRBJ2-7
TGTGCCAGCAGCCTGGGGACAGGGTCCTACGAGCAGTACTTC CASSLGTGSYEQYF TRBV14 once TRBD1 TRBJ2-7
TGTGCTAGTGGTCTCCGACAGGGGGGTTGGAATGAGCAGTTCTTC CASGLRQGGWNEQFF TRBV12-5 . TRBD1 TRBJ2-1
TGTGCCAGCAGTGACGGGTCCTATGGCTACACCTTC CASSDGSYGYTF TRBV28 . . TRBJ1-2
TGTGCCAGCAGCGGTGAGTCGGCGGGAGGGTTCAATGAGCAGTTCTTC CASSGESAGGFNEQFF TRBV5-4 . TRBD2 TRBJ2-1
TGTGCCATTGAGGAGGGTCCCTACGAGCAGTACTTC CAIEEGPYEQYF TRBV2 . . TRBJ2-7
TGTGCCAGCTCACCACCGTCCGGGGGGCTCTTTACTGGGGCCAACGTCCTGACTTTC CASSPPSGGLFTGANVLTF TRBV18 once . TRBJ2-6
TGCGCCAGCACCACGGGCAGGGGGATCCCCGGGGAGCTGTTTTTT CASTTGRGIPGELFF TRBV5-1 . TRBD1 TRBJ2-2
TGTGCCAGCAGCTTACTGACTAGCGGGAGAGGGATTGGCTCAGAGACCCAGTACTTC CASSLLTSGRGIGSETQYF TRBV5-6 . TRBD2 TRBJ2-5
TGTGCCAGCAGCGTAGATCCGGGACAGGGTTCCTACGAGCAGTACTTC CASSVDPGQGSYEQYF TRBV9 . TRBD1 TRBJ2-7
TGTGCCAGCAGTTTCGGGGGTTACACTGAAGCTTTCTTT CASSFGGYTEAFF TRBV6-5 . . TRBJ1-1
TGTGCCAGCAGTAAGGGGGTCCCCCTTAACACCGGGGAGCTGTTTTTT CASSKGVPLNTGELFF TRBV6-6 . . TRBJ2-2
TGTGCCAGCAGTCTGGGGGGGAACACTGAAGCTTTCTTT CASSLGGNTEAFF TRBV27 . . TRBJ1-1
TGTGCCAGCAGTGTGCGGTGGAACACCGGGGAGCTGTTTTTT CASSVRWNTGELFF TRBV2 . . TRBJ2-2
TGTGCCAGCAGTGACCCGGGTGAGGTTATCACTGAAGCTTTCTTT CASSDPGEVITEAFF TRBV6-4 . . TRBJ1-1
TGTGCCAGCAGCCAGAGAGGGACAGGGGGAAGGGTTTACGAGCAGTACTTC CASSQRGTGGRVYEQYF TRBV27 . TRBD1 TRBJ2-7
TGTGCCAGCAGTCCAGGGACAGGGGCTGCTTTCTTT CASSPGTGAAFF TRBV28 . TRBD1 TRBJ1-1
TGTGCCAGCAGGGGACAGGGGAACACTGAAGCTTTCTTT CASRGQGNTEAFF TRBV5-6 . TRBD1 TRBJ1-1
TGTGCCAGCAGCTTAGTTCTGGGGGCGGATACGCAGTATTTT CASSLVLGADTQYF TRBV11-2 . . TRBJ2-3
TGTGCCATCAGTGAGTCGGGACAGGGGCTCACCGGGGCCACCATATATTTT CAISESGQGLTGATIYF TRBV10-3 . TRBD1 TRBJ1-3
TGCGCCAGCAGCTTGGTTCTGGACTCCTCCTACAATGAGCAGTTCTTC CASSLVLDSSYNEQFF TRBV5-1 . . TRBJ2-1
TGCAGTGCCAGGGAAGCCTACGAGCAGTACTTC CSAREAYEQYF TRBV20-1 . . TRBJ2-7
TGTGCCAGCAGCCACCCTGGACAGGGAACTGTGCAGTACTTC CASSHPGQGTVQYF TRBV7-2 . TRBD1 TRBJ2-7